The following is a TCR beta chain sequence with its context. These data are taken from a study of T cells after yellow fever vaccination. V was trimmed by 4 bases and J by 7 bases, leaving 8 bases between them. Germline V gene lookup returns CDR1 SGHRS and CDR2 YFSETQ. This CDR3 has 12 amino acids. Via MiXCR, TCRdb re-called the 5' RACE reads, giving one row per CDR3 protein. The sample includes some 320,000 distinct CDR3 sequences, over 3.5% of them seen just once. The clonotype comes from a man in his late teens or twenties who received the YFV17D yellow fever vaccine. Here the sequenced sample was PBMCs, taken 5 days after the yellow fever booster vaccination. This chain connects TRBV5-1 to TRBJ2-2, with D perhaps matching TRBD1 (5 bases). The CDR3 here is CASSEQDGELFF. As DNA, the CDR3 is TGCGCCAGCAGCGAACAGGACGGGGAGCTGTTTTTT.